The 29 T cell receptor beta chains below all came from one sample that was sequenced in a study of T-cell memory formation after mild COVID-19. TCRdb fed the 5' RACE reads into MiXCR, producing one record per CDR3 protein. The repertoire holds hundreds of thousands of distinct CDR3 sequences, roughly 18% seen once, with about 12% in the top ten. Material: PBMCs or a T cell subset sorted from them (not recorded which). Receptor source: an adult woman who had mild COVID-19 (a few samples of this study predate the infection). Cell type and time point are not known.

This clonotype was observed a handful of times. The chain links TRBV5-4 to TRBJ2-5, with 10 bases that match TRBD2. Germline values: CDR1 SGHNT, CDR2 YYREEE (reference sequence). V dropped 0 bases and J dropped 5; count of bases not matched to a gene: 4. The CDR3 spans 15 residues. CDR3 sequence reads: CASSLVASGSETQYF. CDR3 DNA sequence: TGTGCCAGCAGCTTGGTGGCTAGCGGGAGCGAGACCCAGTACTTC.

This chain joins TRBV11-2 and TRBJ2-7; tentative D call: TRBD1 (6 bases). The V end was cut by 2 bases, the J end by 1 base, with 12 bases between. The CDR3 has 15 amino acids. Germline assignment: CDR1 SGHAT and CDR2 FQNNGV. CDR3 nucleotide sequence: TGTGCCAGCAGCTTACTCGGACAGAGGTCCTACGAGCAGTACTTC. Translating gives CASSLLGQRSYEQYF. Filled out from reference TRBV11-2 and TRBJ2-7, the complete variable domain reads EAGVAQSPRYKIIEKRQSVAFWCNPISGHATLYWYQQILGQGPKLLIQFQNNGVVDDSQLPKDRFSAERLKGVDSTLKIQPAKLEDSAVYLCASSLLGQRSYEQYFGPGTRLTVT.

V and J are TRBV29-1 and TRBJ2-1; D not resolved. V was pared by 1 base and J by 3 bases, with 10 bases between. The CDR3 runs to 14 residues. Germline loops: CDR1 SQVTM, CDR2 ANQGSEA. The CDR3 loop is CSVEGRLLYNEQFF. The DNA for the CDR3 is TGCAGCGTTGAAGGGCGGCTTCTCTACAATGAGCAGTTCTTC.

This clonotype was observed a few times. This chain joins TRBV12-3 or TRBV12-4 and TRBJ2-7; TRBD2 might be the D (6 bases). Trimming left V 6 bases short and J 2 bases short, with 14 bases between. This CDR3 comprises 14 residues. CDR3 DNA sequence: TGTGCCAGCAGACCGGGACTCAGAACCTACGAGCAGTACTTC. Amino acids: CASRPGLRTYEQYF.

Regarding this clonotype: The junction differs from germline at one of its ends, possibly a read error. The chain combines TRBV18 with TRBJ1-1, with 11 bases aligning to TRBD1. Germline V gives CDR1 KGHSH, CDR2 LQKENI. This CDR3 has 16 residues. Written as DNA, the CDR3 is TGTGCCAGCTCATCACCGGACAGGGGGCTTCGCACTGAAGCTTTCTTT. This gives the protein CASSSPDRGLRTEAFF.

The chain combines TRBV12-3 or TRBV12-4 with TRBJ2-7; unclear D gene. The CDR3 has 13 amino acids. V dropped 0 bases and J dropped 4 bases, with 7 bases sitting between them. The CDR3 nucleotides read TGTGCCAGCAGTTTAGCCCCGATTTACGAGCAGTACTTC. It specifies CASSLAPIYEQYF.

This clonotype was recorded a few times. The chain's CDR3 is CASSYLTGADYGYTF. As DNA, the CDR3 is TGTGCCAGCAGCTACCTGACAGGGGCGGACTATGGCTACACCTTC. This sequence joins TRBV13 and TRBJ1-2, with 8 bases matching TRBD1. Germline V lookup: CDR1 PRHDT, CDR2 FYEKMQ (reference sequence). Trimming removed 4 bases from V and 3 bases from J; junction bases left unmatched: 7. The CDR3 is 15 residues long.

CDR3: CATSEGTVFTQETQYF. The DNA for the CDR3 is TGTGCCACCAGTGAGGGGACAGTATTTACCCAAGAGACCCAGTACTTC. The gene calls are TRBV24-1 and TRBJ2-5; TRBD1 matches at 7 bases. CDR1 KGHDR and CDR2 SFDVKD come from the germline V gene. The trim removed 4 bases at V and 1 base at J, leaving 8 bases unmatched. The CDR3 is made up of 16 amino acids.

The chain has TRBV6-1 and TRBJ2-1; TRBD1 aligns across 12 bases. Trimming cost V 1 base and J 8 bases; bases outside gene matches: 12. CDR1 and CDR2 from the germline V gene are MNHNS and SASEGT. The CDR3 length is 18 residues. CDR3: CASSEVRIRGQGAHEQFF. Written as DNA, the CDR3 is TGTGCCAGCAGTGAAGTTAGAATCCGGGGACAGGGGGCGCATGAGCAGTTCTTC.

This chain connects TRBV5-1 to TRBJ2-1; 9 bases agree with TRBD1. Trimming at V came to 2 bases and at J to 4 bases, leaving 10 bases not matched to a gene. This CDR3 is 17 amino acids long. Germline V gene sequence: CDR1 SGHRS, CDR2 YFSETQ. The CDR3 loop is CASSFTPSGQGYNEQFF. In nucleotides, the CDR3 is TGCGCCAGCAGCTTTACTCCGTCGGGACAGGGTTACAATGAGCAGTTCTTC.

This rearrangement joins TRBV5-6 to TRBJ1-2; 7 nucleotides align to TRBD1. Germline V gene data show CDR1 as SGHDT and CDR2 as YYEEEE. The V and J ends lost 4 bases and 3 bases, in that order; junction bases with no gene match: 12. The CDR3 runs 16 residues. CDR3 nucleotides: TGTGCCAGCAGCGGGGGACAGTCCAGAGGGCACTATGGCTACACCTTC. Translated: CASSGGQSRGHYGYTF.

This clonotype was observed a handful of times. The rearrangement links TRBV3-1 to TRBJ2-1; possibly TRBD1 for D (6 bases). The V gene lost 4 bases and the J gene lost 5 bases, with 24 bases spanning the gap. Germline V gene lookup returns CDR1 LGHDT and CDR2 YNNKEL (reference sequence). The CDR3 contains 18 residues. CDR3: CASSRSKRGTIINNEQFF. The CDR3 DNA follows: TGTGCCAGCAGCCGATCTAAAAGGGGGACAATCATCAACAATGAGCAGTTCTTC.

Points on this clonotype: The junction does not match germline at one end; this may be a read error. The chain recombines TRBV12-3 or TRBV12-4 with TRBJ2-2; tentatively, D is TRBD2 (5 bases). The CDR3 totals 13 residues. CDR3 residues: CASSLRSTGEQFF. DNA for the CDR3: TGTGCCAGCAGTTTGCGTAGCACCGGGGAGCAGTTTTTT.

The genes are TRBV24-1 and TRBJ1-5; 8 bases fit TRBD1. Trimming removed 7 bases from V and 6 bases from J; junction bases left unmatched: 7. Looked up from germline, CDR1 is KGHDR and CDR2 is SFDVKD. The CDR3 length is 14 residues. Here the CDR3 DNA reads TGTGCCACCAGCAGGGTCGGGACAGGTCAGCCCCAGCATTTT. As protein: CATSRVGTGQPQHF.

Many counts were recorded for this clonotype. This sequence joins TRBV11-2 and TRBJ2-4; 10 nucleotides align to TRBD1. The CDR3 spans 17 residues. J was trimmed by 0 bases and V by 1 base; bases with no gene match: 3. Germline loops: CDR1 SGHAT, CDR2 FQNNGV. CDR3 bases: TGTGCCAGCAGCTTAGGACAGGGGGCTCTAGCCAAAAACATTCAGTACTTC. Amino acids: CASSLGQGALAKNIQYF.

V and J are TRBV27 and TRBJ2-5, with D hard to call. CDR3 length equals 10 residues. Germline V CDR1 and CDR2: MNHEY, SMNVEV (reference sequence). The V end was cut by 10 bases, the J end by 5 bases, with 8 bases between. CDR3 sequence reads: CATSRETQYF. The CDR3 DNA reads TGTGCCACATCCCGGGAGACCCAGTACTTC.

The chain employs TRBV5-5 and TRBJ2-5, with D possibly being TRBD1 (5 bases). CDR1 and CDR2 from the germline V gene are SGHKS and YYEKEE (reference sequence). The CDR3 has 14 residues. V was cut by 4 bases and J by 5 bases, with 15 bases left in between. CDR3 in DNA: TGTGCCAGCAGCGCCCCGCTGGACACTGAGACCCAGTACTTC. Amino acids: CASSAPLDTETQYF.

The V gene is TRBV6-5, the J gene TRBJ2-5; 11 positions agree with TRBD2. This CDR3 region has 15 residues. The ends lost 5 bases at V and 5 bases at J; junction bases unmatched: 7. CDR1 and CDR2 from the germline V gene are MNHEY and SVGAGI. For the CDR3, the DNA is TGTGCCAGCAGTACGGGACTAGCGGAGTCGGAGACCCAGTACTTC. Translating gives CASSTGLAESETQYF.

This clonotype was seen a handful of times. The rearrangement uses TRBV29-1 and TRBJ2-7, with D perhaps matching TRBD1 (5 bases). V gave up 4 bases and J gave up 5 bases, with 21 bases separating them. The CDR3 consists of 15 residues. CDR1 is SQVTM, CDR2 ANQGSEA, per germline. CDR3 DNA: TGCAGCGTTGTTTTTCTAACCAGGGCAAGCGACGAGCAGTACTTC. Translation gives CSVVFLTRASDEQYF.

The V and J genes are TRBV4-3 and TRBJ2-1; 7 bases line up with TRBD1. The germline V gene has CDR1 LGHNA and CDR2 YSLEER. After removal of 1 base from V and 4 bases from J, the junction contained 7 bases not matched to a gene. This CDR3 has 16 residues. CDR3 sequence: CASSQGTGEWYNEQFF. The CDR3 coding sequence is TGCGCCAGCAGCCAAGGTACAGGGGAGTGGTACAATGAGCAGTTCTTC.

This clonotype appeared a single time. The rearrangement links TRBV5-1 to TRBJ2-5, with D hard to call. V was shortened by 4 bases and J by 0 bases, with 13 bases between the two germline ends. The CDR3 consists of 15 residues. From germline, CDR1 is SGHRS and CDR2 YFSETQ. In DNA, the CDR3 is TGCGCCAGCAGCCCTAAGGCCTTACACCAAGAGACCCAGTACTTC. Translated: CASSPKALHQETQYF.

J is TRBJ2-2 and V is TRBV6-6; 12 bases are a match to TRBD1. With V trimmed by 0 bases and J by 4 bases, 9 bases remained unmatched. Germline CDR1 MNHNY, CDR2 SVGAGI (reference sequence). The CDR3 contains 19 residues. CDR3 amino acids: CASSYSGQGARKSTGELFF. The DNA of the CDR3 is TGTGCCAGCAGTTACTCGGGACAGGGGGCTCGGAAGAGCACCGGGGAGCTGTTTTTT.

The CDR3 sequence: CATSDPGRSNEQFF. The CDR3 DNA follows: TGTGCCACCAGTGATCCGGGACGGTCTAATGAGCAGTTCTTC. V is TRBV24-1 and J is TRBJ2-1, with D possibly being TRBD1 or TRBD2 (5 bases each). The ends were cut back, 3 bases at V and 7 bases at J, with 12 bases in the middle. CDR3 length: 14 residues. CDR1 is KGHDR and CDR2 is SFDVKD in the germline V gene.

The rearrangement uses TRBV18 and TRBJ2-1, with 8 bases lining up with TRBD2. V lost 5 bases and J lost 0; bases outside the gene matches: 6. CDR3 length: 16 amino acids. CDR1 is KGHSH and CDR2 is LQKENI in the germline V gene. The CDR3 region has the DNA TGTGCCAGCTCAGCTAATAGCGGGGCCTCCTACAATGAGCAGTTCTTC. Translation gives CASSANSGASYNEQFF.

This clonotype was seen only a few times. The V call is TRBV7-2, the J call TRBJ2-7; D may be TRBD1 (5 bases). The germline V gene encodes CDR1 SGHTA and CDR2 FQGNSA. This CDR3 is 14 amino acids long. V lost 2 bases to trimming and J lost 3 bases, with 11 bases between them. This chain's CDR3 is CASSLYVRDYEQYF. In DNA form, the CDR3 reads TGTGCCAGCAGCTTATACGTCAGGGACTACGAGCAGTACTTC.

The table lists this clonotype with a few counts. V gene TRBV12-3 or TRBV12-4 combines with J gene TRBJ1-5; 7 positions agree with TRBD1. This CDR3 comprises 14 residues. Unmatched junction bases numbered 6, after V lost 5 bases and J lost 5 bases. The CDR3 here is CASSPRQGYQPQHF. The DNA for the CDR3 is TGTGCCAGCAGTCCACGACAGGGTTATCAGCCCCAGCATTTT.

This clonotype was seen only a few times. The V and J genes are TRBV5-1 and TRBJ1-1, with D unclear. This CDR3 region has 15 residues. Trimming pared 4 bases from V and 2 bases from J, leaving 15 bases between. CDR1 SGHRS and CDR2 YFSETQ come from the germline V gene. The CDR3 spells CASSAPNSGNTEAFF. DNA for the CDR3: TGCGCCAGCAGCGCCCCCAACTCAGGTAACACTGAAGCTTTCTTT.

This clonotype was found a few times. The chain employs TRBV9 and TRBJ2-2; D gene unclear. Trimming cost V 0 bases and J 6 bases, with 9 bases left between them. Germline lookup yields CDR1 SGDLS and CDR2 YYNGEE. The CDR3 is 14 residues long. The DNA of the CDR3 is TGTGCCAGCAGCGTAGCTTTATGGCCCGGGGAGCTGTTTTTT. Translation gives CASSVALWPGELFF.

This clonotype was detected a few times. The chain is built from TRBV7-9 and TRBJ2-7, with 9 bases aligning to TRBD2. V dropped 2 bases and J dropped 3; count of bases not matched to a gene: 17. The length of the CDR3 is 19 residues. Germline CDR1 is SEHNR and CDR2 is FQNEAQ (reference sequence). The CDR3 nucleotides read TGTGCCAGCAGCTTAAACCCCCCCTGGGCGGGAGGGCCAGTCTACGAGCAGTACTTC. It encodes CASSLNPPWAGGPVYEQYF.